This T cell receptor beta chain was sequenced for a study of CD8 T cells in ankylosing spondylitis. Overall study results and limits: Reactive arthritis synovial fluid and blood were previously reported to contain some motif variants.

At least ten counts were recorded for this clonotype. Its specificity is not known. One entry per CDR3 protein, called by TCRdb with MiXCR from the 5' RACE reads. The repertoire holds about 240,000 distinct CDR3 sequences, with over 7% as singletons. This CDR3 is built from 13 residues. V was trimmed by 6 bases and J by 2 bases, leaving 10 bases between them. The V gene's germline CDR1 is SGHTA and CDR2 FQGNSA. Material: blood, either unsorted or a sorted T cell fraction (not recorded which). The rearrangement uses TRBV7-2 and TRBJ2-5; D is perhaps TRBD2 (6 bases). The sequence derives from a female donor with ankylosing spondylitis or in good health (not recorded which). The CDR3 coding sequence is TGTGCCAGCAGTGGGACTCTTCAAGAGACCCAGTACTTC. Protein sequence: CASSGTLQETQYF.